This T cell receptor (beta chain) was obtained from a study of cytomegalovirus exposure and HLA in healthy donors. Germline V CDR1 and CDR2: SGDLS, YYNGEE. There are 14 residues in the CDR3. V gave up 0 bases and J gave up 5 bases; unmatched junction bases: 1. Worth noting for this clone: Its antigen is currently unknown.

Study-wide results and caveats: For most TCR sequences rarity was the rule, although some public TCRs occurred in many donors.

A multiplex PCR was run with 60 Vbeta primers and 13 Jbeta primers. Only in-frame clones appear in the TCRdb table, and some are missing; sequencing was by immunoSEQ multiplex PCR. Altogether 160,000 or so clones are present, roughly 80% being singletons, with the ten largest covering under 8%. V gene TRBV9 combines with J gene TRBJ2-2, with TRBD2 identical over 7 bases. What was sequenced was PBMCs. The receptor was derived from a woman between 50 and 59 years old in good health and CMV-seropositive. The CDR3 DNA reads as TGTGCCAGCAGCGTAGGCGGGGGTACCGGGGAGCTGTTTTTT. This sequence encodes CASSVGGGTGELFF.